This T cell receptor beta chain was found in a study of patients and donors after allogeneic stem cell transplantation. CDR1 and CDR2 (germline): ENHRY, SYGVKD. The CDR3 loop spans 10 amino acids. Trimming took off 8 bases at V and 17 bases at J, with 13 bases between the two ends. One entry per CDR3 protein results from TCRdb running MiXCR on the RT-PCR reads. Among approximately 430,000 distinct CDR3 sequences listed, more than 15% were seen once. The sequence derives from a human donor who was either an allogeneic HSCT recipient or a stem cell or donor lymphocyte infusion donor (not recorded which). It is not recorded whose cells these are; they may come from a transplant donor. The sequencing sample was made of blood, either unsorted or a sorted T cell fraction (not recorded which). The chain combines TRBV10-3 with TRBJ1-6; D not resolved. In nucleotides, the CDR3 is TGTGCCATCCCCGGACGGCCCGTCCACTTT. It specifies CAIPGRPVHF.